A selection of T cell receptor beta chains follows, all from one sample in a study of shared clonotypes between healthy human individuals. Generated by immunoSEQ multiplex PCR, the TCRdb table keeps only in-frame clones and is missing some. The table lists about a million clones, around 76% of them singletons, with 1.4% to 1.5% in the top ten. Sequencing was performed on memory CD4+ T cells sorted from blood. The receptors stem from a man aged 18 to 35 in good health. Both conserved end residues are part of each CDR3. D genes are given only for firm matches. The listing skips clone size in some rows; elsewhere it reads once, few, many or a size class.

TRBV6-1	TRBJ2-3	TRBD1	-	CASRIQGEFTDTQYF	TGTGCCAGCCGTATTCAGGGGGAGTTCACAGATACGCAGTATTTT
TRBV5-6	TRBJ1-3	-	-	CASSLRPPNFSGNTIYF	TGTGCCAGCAGCCTCCGCCCCCCGAATTTCTCTGGAAACACCATATATTTT
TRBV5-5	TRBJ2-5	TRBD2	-	CATEDPRLGGSRGETQYF	TGTGCCACCGAGGACCCCCGTTTGGGCGGGAGCAGAGGAGAGACCCAGTACTTC
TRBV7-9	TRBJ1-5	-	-	CASSLGGGSNQPQHF	TGTGCCAGCAGCTTAGGGGGCGGAAGCAATCAGCCCCAGCATTTT
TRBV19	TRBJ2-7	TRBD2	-	CASSIGLDYEQYF	TGTGCCAGTAGTATCGGACTAGACTACGAGCAGTACTTC
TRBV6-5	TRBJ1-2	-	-	CASSRLGGAGGYTF	TGTGCCAGCAGTCGGCTGGGAGGGGCCGGTGGCTACACCTTC
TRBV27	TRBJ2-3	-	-	CASSPRLGASTDTQYF	TGTGCCAGCAGTCCCCGCCTAGGGGCTAGCACAGATACGCAGTATTTT
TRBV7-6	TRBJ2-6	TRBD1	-	CASSLVRLTGVTGANVLTF	TGTGCCAGCAGCTTAGTCCGGCTTACAGGGGTCACTGGGGCCAACGTCCTGACTTTC
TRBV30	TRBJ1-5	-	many	CAWSSDTLGQPQHF	TGTGCCTGGAGTAGCGACACCCTAGGACAGCCCCAGCATTTT
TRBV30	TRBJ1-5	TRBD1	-	CAWDRGPNQPQHF	TGTGCCTGGGACAGGGGCCCCAATCAGCCCCAGCATTTT
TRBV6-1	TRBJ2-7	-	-	CASSEIRRASSYEQYF	TGTGCCAGCAGTGAAATCAGGAGGGCTAGCTCCTACGAGCAGTACTTC
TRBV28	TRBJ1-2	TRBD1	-	CASSLVRTGVGYTF	TGTGCCAGCAGTTTAGTACGGACAGGGGTCGGCTACACCTTC
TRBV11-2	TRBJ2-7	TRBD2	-	CASRSLAGGYEQYF	TGTGCCAGCAGATCCCTGGCGGGGGGCTACGAGCAGTACTTC
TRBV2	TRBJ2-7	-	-	CASSELTPYEQYF	TGTGCCAGCAGTGAATTGACACCCTACGAGCAGTACTTC
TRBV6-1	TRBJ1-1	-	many	CASQTPTNTEAFF	TGTGCCAGCCAGACACCAACGAACACTGAAGCTTTCTTT
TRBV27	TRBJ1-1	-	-	CASSLSRTPFEAFF	TGTGCCAGCAGTTTATCTCGCACGCCTTTTGAAGCTTTCTTT
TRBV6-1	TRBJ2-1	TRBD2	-	CASIESLAAYNEQFF	TGTGCCAGCATCGAATCACTAGCGGCCTACAATGAGCAGTTCTTC
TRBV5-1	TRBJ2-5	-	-	CASSPGPTQETQYF	TGCGCCAGCAGCCCGGGACCCACGCAAGAGACCCAGTACTTC
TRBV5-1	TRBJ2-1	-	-	CASSLWGNEQFF	TGCGCCAGCAGCTTGTGGGGAAATGAGCAGTTCTTC
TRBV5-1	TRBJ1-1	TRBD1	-	CASSLAGTGSNTEAFF	TGCGCCAGCAGCTTGGCCGGGACAGGGTCCAACACTGAAGCTTTCTTT
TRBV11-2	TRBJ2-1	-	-	CASSPRADISYNEQFF	TGTGCCAGCAGCCCGAGAGCGGACATCTCCTACAATGAGCAGTTCTTC
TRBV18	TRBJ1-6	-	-	CASSPGGFGSPLHF	TGTGCCAGCTCACCAGGGGGTTTTGGTTCACCCCTCCACTTT
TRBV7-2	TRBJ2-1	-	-	CASSLEHDSEQFF	TGTGCCAGCAGCTTAGAGCACGACTCGGAGCAGTTCTTC
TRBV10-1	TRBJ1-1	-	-	CASMYTLNTEAFF	TGCGCCAGCATGTATACCCTGAACACTGAAGCTTTCTTT
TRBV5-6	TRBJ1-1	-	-	CASTQGLNTEAFF	TGTGCCAGCACTCAGGGCTTGAACACTGAAGCTTTCTTT
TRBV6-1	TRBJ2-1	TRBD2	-	CASSGTSGLVGNEQFF	TGTGCCAGCAGTGGGACTAGCGGGCTAGTTGGGAATGAGCAGTTCTTC